The 3 T cell receptor beta chains below were found in one sample sequenced in a study of cytomegalovirus exposure and HLA in healthy donors. The primer mix had 60 Vbeta and 13 Jbeta primers. Repertoires were generated with immunoSEQ multiplex PCR, while TCRdb's copy carries only in-frame clones and drops some. Here the sample spans 150,000 to 200,000 clones, roughly 84% being singletons. What was sequenced was PBMCs. Receptor source: a woman aged 18-29 years in good health and CMV-seronegative.

J is TRBJ2-2 and V is TRBV9, with 8 bases aligning to TRBD1. Germline CDR1 reads SGDLS; CDR2 reads YYNGEE. Germline trimming cut 5 bases from V and 4 bases from J; bases unmatched to any gene: 4. CDR3 length: 14 residues. CDR3 in amino acids: CASRTGQATGELFF. The CDR3 DNA is TGTGCCAGCAGGACGGGACAGGCCACCGGGGAGCTGTTTTTT.

The chain employs TRBV5-4 and TRBJ2-3; TRBD1 matches at 9 bases. The germline CDR1 and CDR2 sequences are SGHNT and YYREEE (reference sequence). The CDR3 sequence is 15 residues long. Losses at the gene ends were 5 bases for V and 0 bases for J; bases not matched to a gene: 4. Written as DNA, the CDR3 is TGTGCCAGCAGACGGGGACAGGGTAGCACAGATACGCAGTATTTT. Translation gives CASRRGQGSTDTQYF.

Note on this clone: Mismatch with germline at one junction end may stem from a read error. The rearrangement joins TRBV10-3 to TRBJ2-2, with D perhaps matching TRBD2 (6 bases). This CDR3 is built from 15 residues. CDR1 is ENHRY, CDR2 SYGVKD, per germline. As DNA, the CDR3 is TGTGCCAGCAGTTACGGCGGGGCGAACACCGGGGAGCTGTTTTTT. This codes for CASSYGGANTGELFF.